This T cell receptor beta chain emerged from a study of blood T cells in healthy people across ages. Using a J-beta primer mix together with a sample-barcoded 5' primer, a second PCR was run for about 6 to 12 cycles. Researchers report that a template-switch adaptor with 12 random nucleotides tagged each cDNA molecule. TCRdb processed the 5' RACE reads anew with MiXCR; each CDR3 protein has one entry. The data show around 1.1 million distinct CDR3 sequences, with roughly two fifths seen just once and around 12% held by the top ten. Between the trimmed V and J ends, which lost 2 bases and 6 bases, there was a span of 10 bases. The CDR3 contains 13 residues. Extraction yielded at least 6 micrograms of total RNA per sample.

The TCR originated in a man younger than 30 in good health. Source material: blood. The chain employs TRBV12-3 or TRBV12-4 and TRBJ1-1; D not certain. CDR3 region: CASSLLPSSEAFF. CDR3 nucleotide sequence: TGTGCCAGCAGTTTACTCCCGAGTTCTGAAGCTTTCTTT.